The 5 T cell receptor beta chains below all came from one sample that was sequenced in a study of T-cell memory formation after mild COVID-19. MiXCR was run by TCRdb on the 5' RACE reads, yielding one entry per CDR3 protein. The repertoire holds around 200,000 distinct CDR3 sequences, 20% to 25% seen once, with roughly 23% in the top ten. Specimen: PBMCs or a T cell subset sorted from them (not recorded which). These receptors all come from an adult woman who had mild COVID-19 (a few samples of this study predate the infection). Cell type and time point are not known.

This clonotype was detected a few times. J is TRBJ2-7 and V is TRBV12-3 or TRBV12-4; 7 bases are a match to TRBD1. J was trimmed by 6 bases and V by 6 bases; bases with no gene match: 8. CDR3 length: 13 residues. The CDR3 protein is CASSRQGPGEQYF. The CDR3 region has the DNA TGTGCCAGCAGCCGACAGGGCCCCGGCGAGCAGTACTTC.

The chain recombines TRBV7-9 with TRBJ2-3; 9 bases align to TRBD2. With V trimmed by 2 bases and J by 5 bases, 8 bases remained unmatched. This CDR3 spans 16 amino acids. CDR1 is SEHNR, CDR2 FQNEAQ, per germline (reference sequence). The CDR3 region has the DNA TGTGCCAGCAGCTTACCGGTCGGTAGCGGGAGAGATACGCAGTATTTT. It encodes CASSLPVGSGRDTQYF.

V is TRBV10-3 and J is TRBJ2-1; TRBD2 matches 9 bases. CDR1 is ENHRY and CDR2 is SYGVKD in the germline V gene. CDR3 length: 16 residues. Trimming cost V 6 bases and J 7 bases; bases outside gene matches: 13. In nucleotides, the CDR3 is TGTGCCATCAGCAATAAGAGCGGGAGGATTGGGAATGAGCAGTTCTTC. It is translated as CAISNKSGRIGNEQFF.

This clonotype has only a few counts. The chain is built from TRBV5-1 and TRBJ1-1; TRBD1 agrees at 9 bases. Trimming cost V 6 bases and J 1 base; bases outside gene matches: 10. This CDR3 spans 16 amino acids. Germline-derived CDR1 and CDR2 are SGHRS and YFSETQ. CDR3 amino acids: CASTPGGGQGNTEAFF. The CDR3 DNA sequence: TGCGCCAGCACCCCAGGAGGGGGACAGGGGAACACTGAAGCTTTCTTT.

This clonotype appeared a single time. The rearrangement uses TRBV7-2 and TRBJ1-2; TRBD1 agrees at 8 bases. The germline V gene encodes CDR1 SGHTA and CDR2 FQGNSA. With V trimmed by 1 base and J by 0 bases, 1 base remained unmatched. The CDR3 spans 15 residues. CDR3 bases: TGTGCCAGCAGCTTAGGACAGGGGACTAACTATGGCTACACCTTC. Amino acid sequence: CASSLGQGTNYGYTF.